This TCR beta chain came from a study of shared clonotypes between healthy human individuals. Study conclusions and caveats: Incompleteness in sorted-subset sequencing, despite large depth, was shown by rarefaction.

Only in-frame clones appear in the TCRdb table, and some are missing; sequencing was by immunoSEQ multiplex PCR. The table includes 950,000 to 1,100,000 clones, approximately 76% detected once. Only one count was recorded for this clone. Its antigen is not known. In the same sample, other DNA sequences code for this CDR3. The V end lost 2 bases, the J end lost 4 bases, and 10 bases lay between the germline ends. This CDR3 spans 14 amino acids. Germline V gives CDR1 SGHRS, CDR2 YFSETQ. The sample comprised memory CD4+ T cells sorted from blood. Subset described: CD45RA-negative fraction. The chain joins TRBV5-1 to TRBJ1-3; possibly TRBD1 for D (5 bases). The TCR originated in a young man in good health. CDR3 DNA: TGCGCCAGCAGCTTAGGACAAGCGGGAAACACCATATATTTT. The encoded protein is CASSLGQAGNTIYF.